A selection of T cell receptor beta chains follows, all from one sample in a study of blood T cell repertoires in COVID-19. Produced via immunoSEQ multiplex PCR; TCRdb's table is partial and in-frame only. The sample has around 68,000 clones; approximately 79% are singletons. The specimen sequenced was peripheral blood. The receptors here all came from a woman aged 45-65 years with acute or convalescent COVID-19. CDR3s include the opening cysteine and the closing phenylalanine or tryptophan. A D gene is named only where the DNA matches it firmly. The listing skips clone size in some rows; elsewhere it reads once, few, many or a size class.

cdr3_nt: TGTGCCAGCAGCCGACAGAATCAGCCCCAGCATTTT; cdr3_aa: CASSRQNQPQHF; j_call: TRBJ1-5; d_call: NA; clone_size: NA; v_call: TRBV5-4
cdr3_nt: TGTGCCAGCAGTTCGGGACTAGCGGGAGTAGATACGCAGTATTTT; cdr3_aa: CASSSGLAGVDTQYF; j_call: TRBJ2-3; d_call: TRBD2; clone_size: NA; v_call: TRBV28
cdr3_nt: TGTGCCTGGAATGGGATTGCGGGACTTACCTACAATGAGCAGTTCTTC; cdr3_aa: CAWNGIAGLTYNEQFF; j_call: TRBJ2-1; d_call: NA; clone_size: NA; v_call: TRBV30
cdr3_nt: TGTGCCAGCAGCGACCGACTAGCGGGGAGGACAGATACGCAGTATTTT; cdr3_aa: CASSDRLAGRTDTQYF; j_call: TRBJ2-3; d_call: TRBD2; clone_size: NA; v_call: TRBV9
cdr3_nt: TGTGCCAGCTCACCACTAGCGGGGGTGTTCAATGAGCAGTTCTTC; cdr3_aa: CASSPLAGVFNEQFF; j_call: TRBJ2-1; d_call: TRBD2; clone_size: once; v_call: TRBV18
cdr3_nt: TGTGCCAGCTCGGGGACAGGGACCCACGAGCAGTACTTC; cdr3_aa: CASSGTGTHEQYF; j_call: TRBJ2-7; d_call: TRBD1; clone_size: NA; v_call: TRBV18
cdr3_nt: TGTGCCAGCTCACCTAGGGGACAGGTGGAGTACGAGCAGTACTTC; cdr3_aa: CASSPRGQVEYEQYF; j_call: TRBJ2-7; d_call: TRBD1; clone_size: once; v_call: TRBV18
cdr3_nt: TGTGCCTGGACCGAAGGGGCAGGGGGAAACACCATATATTTT; cdr3_aa: CAWTEGAGGNTIYF; j_call: TRBJ1-3; d_call: NA; clone_size: few; v_call: TRBV30
cdr3_nt: TGCAGCGCCGGGCGGGGGGGAGACTATGGCTACACCTTC; cdr3_aa: CSAGRGGDYGYTF; j_call: TRBJ1-2; d_call: NA; clone_size: few; v_call: TRBV29-1
cdr3_nt: TGTGCCAGCAGTAAAGCAACGGGGGGCTCCACAGATACGCAGTATTTT; cdr3_aa: CASSKATGGSTDTQYF; j_call: TRBJ2-3; d_call: NA; clone_size: NA; v_call: TRBV6-1
cdr3_nt: TGCGCCAGCAGACAAAACCTACAGGGATACACAGATACGCAGTATTTT; cdr3_aa: CASRQNLQGYTDTQYF; j_call: TRBJ2-3; d_call: NA; clone_size: NA; v_call: TRBV4-3
cdr3_nt: TGTGCCAGCTCACTCAATAATGAGCAGTTCTTC; cdr3_aa: CASSLNNEQFF; j_call: TRBJ2-1; d_call: NA; clone_size: NA; v_call: TRBV18
cdr3_nt: TGTGCCAGCACTTGGACAGGCTATGGCTACACCTTC; cdr3_aa: CASTWTGYGYTF; j_call: TRBJ1-2; d_call: TRBD1; clone_size: once; v_call: TRBV6-5
cdr3_nt: TGTGCCACCTCGACAGGGTACGAGCAGTACTTC; cdr3_aa: CATSTGYEQYF; j_call: TRBJ2-7; d_call: TRBD1; clone_size: NA; v_call: TRBV12-3/TRBV12-4
cdr3_nt: TGTGCCAGCAGCTTAGTGAGCGGAAAACTGTTTTTT; cdr3_aa: CASSLVSGKLFF; j_call: TRBJ1-4; d_call: NA; clone_size: NA; v_call: TRBV7-2
cdr3_nt: TGTGCCAGCAGCTTGCCGGCAACTAATGAAAAACTGTTTTTT; cdr3_aa: CASSLPATNEKLFF; j_call: TRBJ1-4; d_call: NA; clone_size: NA; v_call: TRBV5-5
cdr3_nt: TGTGCCAGCAACAGGGGCTATGGCTACACCTTC; cdr3_aa: CASNRGYGYTF; j_call: TRBJ1-2; d_call: TRBD1; clone_size: NA; v_call: TRBV2
cdr3_nt: TGCAGCGTTGAAGCGCAGGACAGCCCAAATGAAAAACTGTTTTTT; cdr3_aa: CSVEAQDSPNEKLFF; j_call: TRBJ1-4; d_call: NA; clone_size: NA; v_call: TRBV29-1
cdr3_nt: TGTGCCAGCTCACCACGGGGGGGAGGACTTTACTACAATGAGCAGTTCTTC; cdr3_aa: CASSPRGGGLYYNEQFF; j_call: TRBJ2-1; d_call: TRBD2; clone_size: NA; v_call: TRBV18
cdr3_nt: TGTGCCAGCAGTTATCGACTGCAGCGCACAGATACGCAGTATTTT; cdr3_aa: CASSYRLQRTDTQYF; j_call: TRBJ2-3; d_call: NA; clone_size: NA; v_call: TRBV6-2/TRBV6-3
cdr3_nt: TGTGCCAGCAGTCCTAGCGGGGGGACAGATACGCAGTATTTT; cdr3_aa: CASSPSGGTDTQYF; j_call: TRBJ2-3; d_call: TRBD2; clone_size: NA; v_call: TRBV6-4
cdr3_nt: TGTGCCAGCAGCCAAGATCGCAGGCCCGGAAACACCATATATTTT; cdr3_aa: CASSQDRRPGNTIYF; j_call: TRBJ1-3; d_call: NA; clone_size: NA; v_call: TRBV4-2